This is a list of T cell receptor beta chains from one sample in a study of T cell changes during pregnancy in multiple sclerosis. Sequencing used immunoSEQ multiplex PCR; TCRdb keeps in-frame clones, though not all of them. The sample carries about 79,000 clones, about 90% recorded once. The sample in question was CD4+ T cells from peripheral blood mononuclear cells, obtained in the second trimester of pregnancy. All receptors come from a female donor with multiple sclerosis, enrolled in a pregnancy study. The CDR3 runs from the conserved cysteine through the conserved F or W. A D gene is named only where the DNA matches it firmly. Expanded clones get a size class; other rows say once, few or many, or leave the size out.

v_gene	abundance	d_gene	j_gene	CDR3nt	CDR3aa
TRBV5-4	NA	NA	TRBJ1-6	TGTGCCAGCAGCTTGTCCCAGGGAACTTTTGATTCACCCCTCCACTTT	CASSLSQGTFDSPLHF
TRBV7-3	NA	NA	TRBJ2-5	TGTGCCAGCAGCTTATGGGCCCAAGAGACCCAGTACTTC	CASSLWAQETQYF
TRBV4-2	NA	TRBD1	TRBJ2-7	TGTGCCAGCAGCAGCCAAACCACAGGGGCCCTGGGCGAGCAGTACTTC	CASSSQTTGALGEQYF
TRBV2	NA	NA	TRBJ1-3	TGTGCCAGCAATCAGGGATTTGGAAACACCATATATTTT	CASNQGFGNTIYF
TRBV11-2	NA	NA	TRBJ2-5	TGTGCCAGCAGCCCCGGACAGACCCAAGAGACCCAGTACTTC	CASSPGQTQETQYF
TRBV7-2	many	NA	TRBJ1-5	TGTGCCAGCAGCCCTATGCGATTGGGGGCGGTGAGCAATCAGCCCCAGCATTTT	CASSPMRLGAVSNQPQHF
TRBV5-5	NA	NA	TRBJ1-2	TGTGCCAGCAGCTTGGTACCAGGGCCGGAAGGCTACACCTTC	CASSLVPGPEGYTF
TRBV14	NA	NA	TRBJ2-7	TGTGCCAGCAGCCAAGATAGGACTCCTCAGTACTTC	CASSQDRTPQYF
TRBV19	NA	TRBD2	TRBJ2-7	TGTGCCAGTAGTTTTAGCGGGGAGAGCTCCTACGAGCAGTACTTC	CASSFSGESSYEQYF
TRBV7-9	NA	TRBD1	TRBJ1-6	TGTGCCAGCAGCTCATACCCGGACAGGGACAATTCACCCCTCCACTTT	CASSSYPDRDNSPLHF
TRBV5-4	NA	TRBD2	TRBJ2-5	TGTGCCAGCAGCTTGGGCCCAGGACTAGCGGGGGCCGTCCAAGAGACCCAGTACTTC	CASSLGPGLAGAVQETQYF
TRBV7-2	NA	TRBD1	TRBJ1-2	TGTGCCAGCAGCTCGACAGGGCCTTCTAACTATGGCTACACCTTC	CASSSTGPSNYGYTF
TRBV7-9	NA	NA	TRBJ2-7	TGTGCCAGCAGCCCCCCCCCGCGGCAGGGATACGAGCAGTACTTC	CASSPPPRQGYEQYF
TRBV27	NA	TRBD1	TRBJ2-5	TGTGCCAGCACCAAGAAGGGACAGTCGAGGTATCAAGAGACCCAGTACTTC	CASTKKGQSRYQETQYF
TRBV6-5	once	NA	TRBJ1-6	TGTGCCAGCAGCTACGAAGCGACGAATAATTCACCCCTCCACTTT	CASSYEATNNSPLHF
TRBV4-1	NA	NA	TRBJ1-3	TGCGCCAGCAGCCAAGTTGACCGGGGGGGAAACACCATATATTTT	CASSQVDRGGNTIYF
TRBV6-1	once	TRBD1	TRBJ1-2	TGTGCCAGCAGTTCGCGACAGGGTGACTATGGCTACACCTTC	CASSSRQGDYGYTF
TRBV5-5	NA	NA	TRBJ1-2	TGTGCCACCCGTGGGGGGAACGCTAACTATGGCTACACCTTC	CATRGGNANYGYTF
TRBV2	NA	NA	TRBJ1-5	TGTGCCAGCAGTGTGGGAGGTCAGCCCCAGCATTTT	CASSVGGQPQHF
TRBV5-1	NA	NA	TRBJ2-7	TGCGCCACCTCACTTTGGCAGGGATCCTACGAGCAGTACTTC	CATSLWQGSYEQYF
TRBV7-6	NA	NA	TRBJ2-5	TGTGCCAGCAGTACTTCCCCCGCAGAGACCCAGTACTTC	CASSTSPAETQYF
TRBV7-2	NA	NA	TRBJ2-7	TGTGCCAGCAGCTTAACTTCCGGGGGTGCCTACGAGCAGTACTTC	CASSLTSGGAYEQYF
TRBV27	once	NA	TRBJ1-1	TGTGCCAGCACCCGGGCGGGGTTGACTGAAGCTTTCTTT	CASTRAGLTEAFF
TRBV5-1	once	NA	TRBJ1-3	TGCGCCAGCAGCTTGGACACACACTCTGGAAACACCATATATTTT	CASSLDTHSGNTIYF